The subject of this entry is one T cell receptor (beta chain). The data were obtained in a study of blood T cell repertoires in COVID-19. This table comes from immunoSEQ multiplex PCR, and its TCRdb copy is limited to in-frame clones, with some not included. Of about 180,000 clones listed, approximately 86% are singletons. Germline V gene data show CDR1 as LNHDA and CDR2 as SQIVND (reference sequence). CDR3 length equals 19 residues. V lost 5 bases and J lost 2; bases outside the gene matches: 10. The specimen was peripheral blood. The receptor's source is a woman aged 25 to 39 with active or convalescent COVID-19. The V and J genes are TRBV19 and TRBJ2-4; 15 nucleotides match TRBD2. The chain's CDR3 is CASSRTSGGALVSKNIQYF. As DNA, the CDR3 is TGTGCCAGTAGTCGGACTAGCGGGGGGGCCTTAGTTTCCAAAAACATTCAGTACTTC.